The 22 T cell receptor beta chains reported below all come from one sample, sequenced in a study of OX40 agonist ivuxolimab in advanced cancers. Assay used: immunoSEQ multiplex PCR; TCRdb lists only in-frame clones, some missing. Of tens of thousands of clones listed, approximately 91% were seen once; the top ten hold more than 6.5%. Sequences were derived from CD4+ or CD8+ T cells sorted from blood, sampled in a trial of the OX40 agonist ivuxolimab. The receptors stem from an adult with an advanced solid tumor such as melanoma, head and neck, liver or kidney cancer.

The CDR3 nucleotides read TGTGCCAGCAGCTTAGTTGGGTTTGCGAACTATGGCTACACCTTC. Amino acids: CASSLVGFANYGYTF. The chain links TRBV7-8 to TRBJ1-2; the D is unclear. V was shortened by 1 base and J by 2 bases, with 11 bases between the two germline ends. The CDR3 totals 15 residues. Germline CDR1 and CDR2: SGHVS and FQNEAQ.

The V call is TRBV6-1, the J call TRBJ2-1; TRBD1 aligns across 7 bases. Trimming took 1 base from V and 9 from J; bases not matched to a gene: 12. The CDR3 spans 16 residues. Germline V gene sequence: CDR1 MNHNS, CDR2 SASEGT. The CDR3 spells CASSEEGWTGVSEQFF. For the CDR3, the DNA is TGTGCCAGCAGTGAAGAGGGATGGACAGGAGTAAGTGAGCAGTTCTTC.

The chain links TRBV4-1 to TRBJ2-5, with D hard to call. With 0 bases removed from V and 0 bases from J, the gap between germline ends came to 5 bases. Germline V CDR1 and CDR2: MGHRA, YSYEKL. The CDR3 has 14 residues. The CDR3 protein is CASSQDWNQETQYF. CDR3 in DNA: TGCGCCAGCAGCCAAGATTGGAACCAAGAGACCCAGTACTTC.

The chain carries TRBV27 and TRBJ1-5; D is undetermined. From germline, CDR1 is MNHEY and CDR2 SMNVEV (reference sequence). CDR3 length: 14 residues. Trimming removed 5 bases from V and 5 bases from J, with 13 bases in between. This CDR3 reads CASSLMAAYQPQHF. The CDR3 coding sequence is TGTGCCAGCAGTCTGATGGCGGCTTATCAGCCCCAGCATTTT.

Only a few counts were recorded for this clone. J is TRBJ1-1 and V is TRBV2, with D maybe TRBD1 (6 bases). Trimming took 5 bases from V and 7 from J, leaving 8 bases between them. Germline CDR1 reads SNHLY; CDR2 reads FYNNEI. This CDR3 has 11 residues. For the CDR3, the DNA is TGTGCCAGCAGTTCACAGGGTGAAGCTTTCTTT. Protein sequence: CASSSQGEAFF.

The V gene is TRBV27, the J gene TRBJ2-3; 8 nucleotides line up with TRBD1. J was trimmed by 4 bases and V by 5 bases; bases with no gene match: 5. The germline V gene has CDR1 MNHEY and CDR2 SMNVEV (reference sequence). The CDR3 totals 14 residues. The CDR3 DNA sequence: TGTGCCAGCAGTCCCCGGACAGGGCCAGATACGCAGTATTTT. As protein: CASSPRTGPDTQYF.

The genes are TRBV30 and TRBJ1-6; 9 bases are a match to TRBD1. The germline V gene has CDR1 GTSNPN and CDR2 SVGIG (reference sequence). The V gene end was trimmed by 2 bases and the J gene end by 10 bases; junction bases not matched to a gene: 6. The length of the CDR3 is 14 residues. This CDR3 reads CAWSFGQGPSPLHF. The CDR3 nucleotides read TGTGCCTGGAGTTTTGGACAGGGGCCATCACCCCTCCACTTT. Using reference TRBV30 and TRBJ1-6 for the parts outside the CDR3, the full variable domain is SQTIHQWPATLVQPVGSPLSLECTVEGTSNPNLYWYRQAAGRGLQLLFYSVGIGQISSEVPQNLSASRPQDRQFILSSKKLLLSDSGFYLCAWSFGQGPSPLHFGNGTRLTVT.

The chain recombines TRBV7-8 with TRBJ2-1; TRBD1 is a possible D gene (6 bases). Per the germline V gene, CDR1 is SGHVS and CDR2 is FQNEAQ. The CDR3 is 16 residues long. V was cut by 5 bases and J by 0 bases, with 14 bases left in between. The CDR3 DNA reads as TGTGCCAGCAGCACCCGGACAGCCGCCTCCTACAATGAGCAGTTCTTC. This codes for CASSTRTAASYNEQFF.

Here the CDR3 reads CASSSHAIRDGANVLTF. The CDR3 bases are TGTGCCAGCAGCTCCCACGCTATCAGGGATGGGGCCAACGTCCTGACTTTC. The chain joins TRBV7-8 to TRBJ2-6; TRBD1 might be the D (5 bases). The ends were cut back, 4 bases at V and 3 bases at J, with 16 bases in the middle. This CDR3 is built from 17 residues. Germline V gives CDR1 SGHVS, CDR2 FQNEAQ.

The rearrangement uses TRBV30 and TRBJ1-2, with D possibly matching TRBD1 (6 bases). This CDR3 has 13 residues. Trimming pared 3 bases from V and 8 bases from J, leaving 16 bases between. The germline gives CDR1 GTSNPN, CDR2 SVGIG (reference sequence). The CDR3 reads CAWRSGAGQGYTF. In DNA form, the CDR3 reads TGTGCCTGGAGGTCGGGGGCCGGTCAGGGCTACACCTTC.

The chain carries TRBV7-9 and TRBJ2-3; tentatively, D is TRBD1 (6 bases). Germline CDR1 SEHNR, CDR2 FQNEAQ (reference sequence). The length of the CDR3 is 15 residues. V gave up 5 bases and J gave up 4 bases, with 16 bases separating them. In DNA form, the CDR3 reads TGTGCCAGCAGCGAGGGACAAAGCTTAGCAGATACGCAGTATTTT. Translating it yields CASSEGQSLADTQYF.

J is TRBJ2-1 and V is TRBV5-1, with 7 bases lining up with TRBD2. This CDR3 has 15 amino acids. CDR1 is SGHRS and CDR2 is YFSETQ in the germline V gene. Trimming removed 2 bases from V and 2 bases from J; junction bases left unmatched: 4. The CDR3, as DNA: TGCGCCAGCAGCTTTCTAGCGGACCCCTACAATGAGCAGTTCTTC. It is translated as CASSFLADPYNEQFF.

This clone occurred once. The rearrangement links TRBV2 to TRBJ1-5, with a possible D match to TRBD1 (6 bases). This CDR3 region has 13 residues. V lost 5 bases to trimming and J lost 4 bases, with 9 bases between them. CDR1 is SNHLY and CDR2 is FYNNEI in the germline V gene. The chain's CDR3 is CASSRGGNQPQHF. In DNA, the CDR3 is TGTGCCAGCAGTAGGGGGGGAAATCAGCCCCAGCATTTT. Supplemented by reference TRBV2 and TRBJ1-5, the full variable domain reads EPEVTQTPSHQVTQMGQEVILRCVPISNHLYFYWYRQILGQKVEFLVSFYNNEISEKSEIFDDQFSVERPDGSNFTLKIRSTKLEDSAMYFCASSRGGNQPQHFGDGTRLSIL.

J is TRBJ2-2 and V is TRBV7-9; D is perhaps TRBD1 (6 bases). The germline V gene has CDR1 SEHNR and CDR2 FQNEAQ (reference sequence). V was pared by 4 bases and J by 2 bases, with 8 bases between. This CDR3 has 14 residues. In DNA, the CDR3 is TGTGCCAGCAGCTCAGGGGCAAACACCGGGGAGCTGTTTTTT. Translation: CASSSGANTGELFF.

This sequence joins TRBV27 and TRBJ2-7, with D hard to call. CDR3 length equals 14 residues. Trimming stripped 5 bases from V and 2 bases from J, with 13 bases between. Per germline, CDR1 MNHEY and CDR2 SMNVEV (reference sequence). The CDR3 nucleotides are TGTGCCAGCAGTCCAGTGGACGGAACCTACGAGCAGTACGTC. This codes for CASSPVDGTYEQYV.

The CDR3, as DNA: TGTGCCAGCAGTGAACGTCCAAGGGATGCCTATGGCTACACCTTC. It codes for CASSERPRDAYGYTF. The chain joins TRBV2 to TRBJ1-2; D gene unclear. V lost 2 bases and J 4 bases, leaving 14 bases between the germline ends. The CDR3 extends over 15 amino acids. The germline V gene has CDR1 SNHLY and CDR2 FYNNEI.

The chain uses TRBV7-9 and TRBJ2-2, with a possible D match to TRBD2 (5 bases). V shed 2 bases and J shed 7 bases, with 8 bases lying between them. The germline CDR1 and CDR2 sequences are SEHNR and FQNEAQ (reference sequence). The CDR3 runs 13 residues. The CDR3 spells CASSLSGGGELFF. The CDR3 region has the DNA TGTGCCAGCAGCTTAAGTGGAGGCGGGGAGCTGTTTTTT.

The rearrangement links TRBV7-9 to TRBJ1-6; D gene uncertain. V was clipped by 5 bases and J by 13 bases, with 15 bases between them. Per germline, CDR1 SEHNR and CDR2 FQNEAQ (reference sequence). CDR3 length: 13 residues. CDR3 sequence reads: CASSPQGAAPLHF. Here the CDR3 DNA reads TGTGCCAGCAGCCCCCAAGGTGCCGCTCCCCTCCACTTT.

The rearrangement uses TRBV6-1 and TRBJ2-2, with D uncertain. Per the germline V gene, CDR1 is MNHNS and CDR2 is SASEGT. This CDR3 has 13 amino acids. With 8 bases removed from V and 1 base from J, the gap between germline ends came to 8 bases. The CDR3 loop is CASQGRNTGELFF. For the CDR3, the DNA is TGTGCCAGCCAAGGACGGAACACCGGGGAGCTGTTTTTT.

The gene calls are TRBV7-9 and TRBJ2-1, with TRBD2 matching over 10 bases. The V gene end was trimmed by 5 bases and the J gene end by 4 bases; junction bases not matched to a gene: 11. CDR1 is SEHNR and CDR2 is FQNEAQ in the germline V gene (reference sequence). The CDR3 extends over 17 amino acids. CDR3 bases: TGTGCCAGCAGCCCCTCTCGGCTAGCGGGGGTATACAATGAGCAGTTCTTC. Encoded protein: CASSPSRLAGVYNEQFF.

This chain links TRBV15 with TRBJ2-1; possibly TRBD1 or TRBD2 for D (5 bases each). The germline CDR1 and CDR2 sequences are LNHNV and YYDKDF (reference sequence). The CDR3 sequence is 15 residues long. V was pared by 5 bases and J by 10 bases, with 21 bases between. CDR3 nucleotide sequence: TGTGCCACCAGCCCCAGCCCTGGACGGGGCGGCGAGCAGTTCTTC. Translation gives CATSPSPGRGGEQFF. Full variable domain (rest looked up from reference TRBV15 and TRBJ2-1): DAMVIQNPRYQVTQFGKPVTLSCSQTLNHNVMYWYQQKSSQAPKLLFHYYDKDFNNEADTPDNFQSRRPNTSFCFLDIRSPGLGDTAMYLCATSPSPGRGGEQFFGPGTRLTVL.

This clone was detected only once. The V and J genes are TRBV19 and TRBJ1-4; the D is unclear. This CDR3 is built from 15 residues. Germline CDR1 reads LNHDA; CDR2 reads SQIVND (reference sequence). Trimming took off 3 bases at V and 6 bases at J, with 14 bases between the two ends. In DNA form, the CDR3 reads TGTGCCAGTAGTATGCCAAACGAAGGAGATGAAAAACTGTTTTTT. This sequence encodes CASSMPNEGDEKLFF.